This T cell receptor (beta chain) originates from a study of blood T cells in healthy people across ages. General observations from the study: One million T cells yielded diversity estimates that were considered underestimates. The study found more naive CD4+ cells and higher diversity in long-lived than aged donors.

Combining a sample-barcoded 5' primer with a J-beta primer mix, a second PCR ran for roughly 7 to 11 cycles. Each cDNA molecule was tagged by a template-switch adaptor with 12 random nucleotides. MiXCR was run by TCRdb on the 5' RACE reads, yielding one entry per CDR3 protein. The table records a few hundred thousand distinct CDR3 sequences, 45% to 65% of them present only once. As concerns this clonotype: Its target is not known.

Sequences were obtained from blood. The receptor comes from a man in his 60s in good health.

The CDR3 DNA reads TGTGCCAGCAGCTTTCAAGGGGCGGCGAACTACGAGCAGTACTTC. This translates into CASSFQGAANYEQYF. The V call is TRBV7-9, the J call TRBJ2-7; D possibly corresponds to TRBD1 (5 bases). CDR3 length equals 15 residues. Trimming left V 3 bases short and J 3 bases short, with 15 bases between. Germline values: CDR1 SEHNR, CDR2 FQNEAQ (reference sequence).